Sequencing of this T cell receptor (beta chain) was carried out in a study of cytomegalovirus exposure and HLA in healthy donors. Study-level points and caveats: An apparent linkage of common viral pathogens to several of the most significant clusters emerged in a later analysis. HLA-A and HLA-B allele assignments for most subjects were reportedly predicted accurately using TCR beta sequences.

PCR used 60 Vbeta primers and 13 Jbeta primers. In the authors' methods: A later analysis tallied some 80 million unique TCR beta chains, about 9.9 million of them shared. Assay used: immunoSEQ multiplex PCR; TCRdb lists only in-frame clones, some missing. That table is the source of V, J and clone size, and D and trimming were worked out from the DNA. The sample yields roughly 160,000 clones, more than 70% seen once. With regard to this clone: Its antigen is as yet unknown.

This CDR3 is built from 11 residues. CDR1 is LNHDA, CDR2 SQIVND, per germline (reference sequence). V lost 8 bases to trimming and J lost 9 bases, with 11 bases between them. This clonotype originated in a man in his fifties or sixties in good health and CMV-seronegative. The J gene is TRBJ2-1, the V gene TRBV19; D might be TRBD1 (6 bases). Specimen: PBMCs. CDR3 sequence (DNA): TGTGCCAGTGGAACAGGGACTGAGCAGTTCTTC. The encoded protein is CASGTGTEQFF.